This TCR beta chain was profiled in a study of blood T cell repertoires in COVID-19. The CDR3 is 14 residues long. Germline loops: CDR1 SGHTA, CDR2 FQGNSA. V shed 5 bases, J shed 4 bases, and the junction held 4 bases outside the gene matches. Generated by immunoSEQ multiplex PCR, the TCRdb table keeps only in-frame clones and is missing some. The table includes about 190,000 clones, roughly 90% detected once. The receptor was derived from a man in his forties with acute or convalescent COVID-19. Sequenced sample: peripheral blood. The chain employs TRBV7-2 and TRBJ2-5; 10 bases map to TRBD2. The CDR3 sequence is CASSTRLAGETQYF. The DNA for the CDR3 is TGTGCCAGCAGCACTAGACTAGCGGGAGAGACCCAGTACTTC.